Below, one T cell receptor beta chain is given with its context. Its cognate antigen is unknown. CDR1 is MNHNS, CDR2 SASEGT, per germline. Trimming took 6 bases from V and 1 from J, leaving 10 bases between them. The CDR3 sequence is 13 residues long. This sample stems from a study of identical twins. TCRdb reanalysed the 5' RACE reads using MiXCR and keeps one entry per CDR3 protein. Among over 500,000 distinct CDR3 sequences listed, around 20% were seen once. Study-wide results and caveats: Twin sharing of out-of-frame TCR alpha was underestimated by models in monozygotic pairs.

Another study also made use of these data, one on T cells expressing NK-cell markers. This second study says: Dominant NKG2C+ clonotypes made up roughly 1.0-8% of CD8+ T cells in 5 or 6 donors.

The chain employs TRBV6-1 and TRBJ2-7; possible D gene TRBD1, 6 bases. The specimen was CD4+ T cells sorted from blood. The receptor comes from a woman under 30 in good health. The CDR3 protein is CASSAGQSYEQYF. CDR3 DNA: TGTGCCAGCAGCGCCGGACAGTCCTACGAGCAGTACTTC.